Listed here are 15 T cell receptor beta chains from one sample, sequenced in a study of blood T cell repertoires in COVID-19. Assay: immunoSEQ multiplex PCR; the TCRdb copy retains only in-frame clones and omits some. In the table there are approximately 220,000 clones, about 79% of which are singletons. The sequenced sample consisted of PBMCs or T cells enriched from blood (not recorded which). The receptors were gathered from a middle-aged woman with acute COVID-19.

The gene calls are TRBV9 and TRBJ1-1; TRBD1 matches 10 bases. The length of the CDR3 is 15 residues. Germline V gives CDR1 SGDLS, CDR2 YYNGEE. J lost 3 bases, V lost 3 bases, and 5 bases had no gene match. The CDR3 nucleotides are TGTGCCAGCAGCGCAGGGACAGGGGCGGACACTGAAGCTTTCTTT. Its translation is CASSAGTGADTEAFF.

This chain uses TRBV4-1 with TRBJ2-3, with a tentative D call TRBD2 (6 bases). Germline loops: CDR1 MGHRA, CDR2 YSYEKL. The CDR3 length is 14 residues. Trimming cost V 5 bases and J 6 bases, with 15 bases left between them. CDR3 sequence: CASSAGLPPDTQYF. In DNA form, the CDR3 reads TGCGCCAGCAGCGCGGGACTCCCCCCGGATACGCAGTATTTT.

The chain combines TRBV5-1 with TRBJ2-1; 11 bases match TRBD2. The CDR3 is 15 amino acids. The germline CDR1 and CDR2 sequences are SGHRS and YFSETQ. V shed 6 bases, J shed 9 bases, and the junction held 11 bases outside the gene matches. CDR3 amino acids: CASTDGTSGVGEQFF. Here the CDR3 DNA reads TGCGCCAGCACTGACGGGACTAGCGGAGTCGGTGAGCAGTTCTTC.

The sample holds a few counts of this clone. CDR3 amino acids: CASSLEGLRNTEAFF. The DNA of the CDR3 is TGTGCCAGCAGCCTAGAGGGACTTAGGAACACTGAAGCTTTCTTT. The V gene is TRBV4-2, the J gene TRBJ1-1; weak D call: TRBD1 (5 bases). Germline-derived CDR1 and CDR2 are LGHNA and YNFKEQ. V shed 4 bases and J shed 1 base, with 13 bases lying between them. The CDR3 spans 15 residues.

This chain links TRBV7-2 with TRBJ2-1, with TRBD2 matching 11 bases. With V trimmed by 4 bases and J by 0 bases, 2 bases remained unmatched. CDR1 is SGHTA, CDR2 FQGNSA, per germline. This CDR3 is 16 amino acids long. This CDR3 is CASSYSGGGSYNEQFF. For the CDR3, the DNA is TGTGCCAGCAGCTATAGCGGGGGGGGCTCCTACAATGAGCAGTTCTTC. The full variable domain, in which reference TRBV7-2 and TRBJ2-1 provide the parts outside the CDR3, is GAGVSQSPSNKVTEKGKDVELRCDPISGHTALYWYRQSLGQGLEFLIYFQGNSAPDKSGLPSDRFSAERTGGSVSTLTIQRTQQEDSAVYLCASSYSGGGSYNEQFFGPGTRLTVL.

This rearrangement joins TRBV14 to TRBJ2-3; TRBD2 matches 12 bases. Germline CDR1 and CDR2: SGHDN and FVKESK. V lost 4 bases to trimming and J lost 0 bases; unmatched junction nucleotides: 2. CDR3 length equals 16 residues. CDR3 in DNA: TGTGCCAGCAGCCGTACTAGCGGGGGGAGCACAGATACGCAGTATTTT. Its protein product is CASSRTSGGSTDTQYF.

V and J are TRBV27 and TRBJ1-2, with D hard to call. Germline lookup yields CDR1 MNHEY and CDR2 SMNVEV (reference sequence). Trimming left V 0 bases short and J 7 bases short, with 12 bases between. The CDR3 has 14 residues. The CDR3, as DNA: TGTGCCAGCAGTTTATCGCTCGGGGTGGGTGGCTACACCTTC. This sequence encodes CASSLSLGVGGYTF.

V gene TRBV18 combines with J gene TRBJ1-5; D is perhaps TRBD1 (6 bases). This CDR3 region has 16 residues. In germline, CDR1 is KGHSH, CDR2 LQKENI. The germline V and J ends were trimmed by 6 bases and 4 bases, with 19 bases remaining between them. The CDR3 loop reads CASSPGGGQGNQPQHF. In DNA form, the CDR3 reads TGTGCCAGCTCCCCCGGGGGGGGCCAGGGAAATCAGCCCCAGCATTTT.

The chain is built from TRBV6-5 and TRBJ1-1; D remains ambiguous. The CDR3 length is 13 residues. Germline CDR1 and CDR2: MNHEY and SVGAGI. The ends were cut back, 6 bases at V and 3 bases at J, with 11 bases in the middle. This CDR3 reads CASSFQVYTEAFF. The DNA for the CDR3 is TGTGCCAGCAGCTTTCAGGTATACACTGAAGCTTTCTTT.

The chain uses TRBV19 and TRBJ2-5; D is perhaps TRBD2 (5 bases). The CDR3 runs 17 residues. CDR1 is LNHDA, CDR2 SQIVND, per germline (reference sequence). Trimming took off 5 bases at V and 2 bases at J, with 21 bases between the two ends. Here the CDR3 reads CASSLSVRAGLQETQYF. CDR3 nucleotides: TGTGCCAGTAGTCTCTCTGTGCGGGCGGGTCTTCAAGAGACCCAGTACTTC.

This clone was seen a few times. J is TRBJ2-2 and V is TRBV28, with 10 positions matching TRBD1. The J segment lost 6 bases and the V segment lost 3 bases, leaving 4 bases of the junction unmatched. The germline gives CDR1 MDHEN, CDR2 SYDVKM. The CDR3 is made up of 15 amino acids. For the CDR3, the DNA is TGTGCCAGCAGTTTGACAGGGGGCGGAGCCGGGGAGCTGTTTTTT. Translation: CASSLTGGGAGELFF.

This chain joins TRBV3-1 (or the pseudogene TRBV3-2) and TRBJ2-1; TRBD2 agrees at 9 bases. Germline-derived CDR1 and CDR2 are LGHDT and YNNKEL (reference sequence). The CDR3 totals 14 residues. J gave up 7 bases and V 4 bases, and 5 bases lay outside the gene matches. The CDR3 bases are TGTGCCAGCAGCCGAGGGACTAGCTTAAATGAGCAGTTCTTC. Its translation is CASSRGTSLNEQFF.

V usage is TRBV5-4 and J usage is TRBJ2-2; D is unclear. This CDR3 has 14 amino acids. The V gene lost 3 bases and the J gene lost 5 bases, with 11 bases spanning the gap. Germline values: CDR1 SGHNT, CDR2 YYREEE (reference sequence). Written as DNA, the CDR3 is TGTGCCAGCAGCTCCGGTTTGCAAACCGGGGAGCTGTTTTTT. It yields the protein CASSSGLQTGELFF.

Written as DNA, the CDR3 is TGTGCAAGTCGCTTTACGCCACACCACGGGCAGCCCCAGCATTTT. Translation: CASRFTPHHGQPQHF. The chain joins TRBV12-2 to TRBJ1-5. TRBV12-2 is reported as a pseudogene. The CDR3 is 15 amino acids.

The CDR3 reads CASSPGQGANGELFF. The CDR3 nucleotides are TGTGCCAGCAGCCCTGGACAGGGGGCCAACGGGGAGCTGTTTTTT. This sequence joins TRBV7-9 and TRBJ2-2, with 11 bases aligning to TRBD1. V shed 5 bases, J shed 7 bases, and the junction held 6 bases outside the gene matches. The V gene's germline CDR1 is SEHNR and CDR2 FQNEAQ (reference sequence). There are 15 residues in the CDR3.